A single sample gave rise to the 20 T cell receptor beta chains below, sequenced in a study of blood T cell repertoires in COVID-19. Data came from immunoSEQ multiplex PCR; TCRdb stores just in-frame clones and leaves some out. The repertoire includes tens of thousands of clones, approximately 80% of them detected once, and around 5% sits in the top ten. The sequenced sample was peripheral blood. These receptors were collected from a woman older than 75 with active or convalescent COVID-19.

This chain joins TRBV6-6 and TRBJ2-4, with TRBD2 matching over 9 bases. With V trimmed by 5 bases and J by 3 bases, 11 bases remained unmatched. The CDR3 totals 17 residues. Germline CDR1 reads MNHNY; CDR2 reads SVGAGI (reference sequence). DNA of the CDR3: TGTGCCAGCAGTCATGCCGGCGGGGGGGCGGGCAAAAACATTCAGTACTTC. This encodes CASSHAGGGAGKNIQYF.

This clone has only a few counts. V usage is TRBV10-2 and J usage is TRBJ2-7; D is perhaps TRBD1 (6 bases). Germline V lookup: CDR1 WSHSY, CDR2 SAAADI. CDR3 length equals 15 residues. Trimming cost V 6 bases and J 2 bases, with 17 bases left between them. The CDR3: CASRTGTGSAYEQYF. Here the CDR3 DNA reads TGCGCCAGCAGGACGGGAACAGGGAGCGCCTACGAGCAGTACTTC.

V is TRBV19 and J is TRBJ1-4; 8 nucleotides line up with TRBD1. The CDR3 length is 18 residues. V lost 10 bases and J lost 7; bases outside the gene matches: 23. Per the germline V gene, CDR1 is LNHDA and CDR2 is SQIVND (reference sequence). CDR3 loop: CATMERGTGRLSGEKLFF. Written as DNA, the CDR3 is TGTGCCACCATGGAGAGGGGGACAGGCAGGTTGTCCGGTGAAAAACTGTTTTTT.

The CDR3 spells CASSYFGTGYEQYF. The CDR3 DNA follows: TGTGCCAGCAGTTACTTCGGGACAGGGTACGAGCAGTACTTC. The genes are TRBV6-5 and TRBJ2-7; TRBD1 aligns across 9 bases. The V and J ends lost 1 base and 4 bases, in that order; junction bases with no gene match: 2. This CDR3 contains 14 residues. CDR1 MNHEY and CDR2 SVGAGI come from the germline V gene.

V and J are TRBV28 and TRBJ1-2; 10 nucleotides line up with TRBD1. Germline V CDR1 and CDR2: MDHEN, SYDVKM. The CDR3 length is 18 residues. V was clipped by 5 bases and J by 8 bases; unmatched bases: 20. The CDR3 nucleotides read TGTGCCAGCAGTCTTACCCGAATACACCGGGACAGGGGTTTCGGCTACACCTTC. Its protein is CASSLTRIHRDRGFGYTF.

The V gene is TRBV7-2, the J gene TRBJ1-1; D call uncertain. V lost 5 bases to trimming and J lost 0 bases, with 10 bases between them. The germline CDR1 and CDR2 sequences are SGHTA and FQGNSA. CDR3 length: 14 amino acids. The CDR3 region has the DNA TGTGCCAGCAGCCTCCTAACTGTGAACACTGAAGCTTTCTTT. This gives the protein CASSLLTVNTEAFF.

This chain joins TRBV2 and TRBJ1-2, with D possibly matching TRBD1 (6 bases). Germline CDR1 is SNHLY and CDR2 is FYNNEI. CDR3 length: 14 amino acids. The V end lost 2 bases, the J end lost 3 bases, and 10 bases lay between the germline ends. CDR3 sequence reads: CASSEQGRDYGYTF. The CDR3 bases are TGTGCCAGCAGTGAACAGGGGAGGGACTATGGCTACACCTTC.

This sequence joins TRBV3-1 (or the pseudogene TRBV3-2) and TRBJ2-3; 9 bases map to TRBD2. The germline gives CDR1 LGHDT, CDR2 YNNKEL (reference sequence). V was clipped by 0 bases and J by 1 base; unmatched bases: 5. The CDR3 length is 17 residues. CDR3 nucleotides: TGTGCCAGCAGCCAAGACATGCCTAGCGGGGGCACAGATACGCAGTATTTT. This codes for CASSQDMPSGGTDTQYF.

This clone is termed medium-sized. This chain links TRBV11-3 with TRBJ2-3; 9 positions match TRBD2. The germline gives CDR1 SGHNT, CDR2 YENEEA. CDR3 size: 15 residues. The V and J ends lost 0 bases and 6 bases, in that order; junction bases with no gene match: 4. CDR3 coding DNA: TGTGCCAGCAGCTTAGATGGACTAGCGAAGGATACGCAGTATTTT. The encoded protein is CASSLDGLAKDTQYF. The variable domain in full, completed from reference TRBV11-3 and TRBJ2-3, reads EAGVVQSPRYKIIEKKQPVAFWCNPISGHNTLYWYLQNLGQGPELLIRYENEEAVDDSQLPKDRFSAERLKGVDSTLKIQPAELGDSAVYLCASSLDGLAKDTQYFGPGTRLTVL.

CDR3: CASSLGQGHPSFTGELFF. The CDR3 coding sequence is TGTGCCAGCAGCCTAGGACAGGGCCACCCTTCCTTCACCGGGGAGCTGTTTTTT. This rearrangement joins TRBV11-3 to TRBJ2-2; 8 nucleotides agree with TRBD1. V lost 5 bases to trimming and J lost 4 bases; unmatched junction nucleotides: 15. The CDR3 totals 18 residues. The germline V gene has CDR1 SGHNT and CDR2 YENEEA.

This rearrangement joins TRBV27 to TRBJ2-7, with D perhaps matching TRBD1 (6 bases). Germline values: CDR1 MNHEY, CDR2 SMNVEV (reference sequence). Trimming stripped 2 bases from V and 2 bases from J, with 10 bases between. This CDR3 region has 14 residues. CDR3 amino acids: CASSLRQGTYEQYF. The CDR3 DNA follows: TGTGCCAGCAGTTTAAGGCAGGGGACCTACGAGCAGTACTTC.

The table lists this clone with a few counts. This sequence joins TRBV18 and TRBJ1-5, with 9 positions matching TRBD1. V lost 3 bases and J lost 0; bases outside the gene matches: 6. The germline V gene encodes CDR1 KGHSH and CDR2 LQKENI. The CDR3 loop spans 17 amino acids. For the CDR3, the DNA is TGTGCCAGCTCACCGGCGCGGGACAGGGTTAGCAATCAGCCCCAGCATTTT. Its translation is CASSPARDRVSNQPQHF.

The V and J genes are TRBV5-1 and TRBJ1-2; TRBD1 is a possible D gene (5 bases). This CDR3 contains 13 residues. CDR1 is SGHRS, CDR2 YFSETQ, per germline. V was shortened by 5 bases and J by 2 bases, with 10 bases between the two germline ends. The CDR3 nucleotides are TGCGCCAGCAGTCAACAGGTGAACTATGGCTACACCTTC. It is translated as CASSQQVNYGYTF.

This clone occurred a few times. The CDR3 is CASSQLAGGTYEQYF. For the CDR3, the DNA is TGTGCCAGCAGCCAACTAGCGGGAGGGACGTACGAGCAGTACTTC. J is TRBJ2-7 and V is TRBV6-5; 13 bases are a match to TRBD2. The CDR3 has 15 residues. Per the germline V gene, CDR1 is MNHEY and CDR2 is SVGAGI. V gave up 6 bases and J gave up 4 bases; unmatched junction bases: 6.

The chain links TRBV19 to TRBJ2-7; D perhaps matches TRBD2 (6 bases). The CDR3 covers 15 residues. The V gene lost 6 bases and the J gene lost 3 bases, with 18 bases spanning the gap. The germline CDR1 and CDR2 sequences are LNHDA and SQIVND (reference sequence). The CDR3 loop is CASSPSGTFIYEQYF. DNA for the CDR3: TGTGCCAGTAGCCCATCCGGGACTTTTATCTACGAGCAGTACTTC.

This sequence joins TRBV7-9 and TRBJ2-7; 7 nucleotides match TRBD2. The CDR3 contains 15 residues. Germline assignment: CDR1 SEHNR and CDR2 FQNEAQ (reference sequence). V lost 1 base, J lost 6 bases, and 9 bases stayed unmatched. This CDR3 is CASSLEPGGSGEQYF. The CDR3 DNA is TGTGCCAGCAGCTTAGAGCCGGGGGGTTCAGGCGAGCAGTACTTC.

This chain connects TRBV11-2 to TRBJ1-4; 8 positions agree with TRBD1. With 2 bases clipped from V and 2 bases from J, the junction kept 1 base outside the gene matches. CDR1 is SGHAT and CDR2 is FQNNGV in the germline V gene. This CDR3 is built from 15 residues. CDR3 sequence (DNA): TGTGCCAGCAGCTTACAGGGGGCGACTAATGAAAAACTGTTTTTT. It encodes CASSLQGATNEKLFF.

This clone was counted once. V gene TRBV5-1 combines with J gene TRBJ2-5, with a tentative D call TRBD2 (6 bases). Germline V lookup: CDR1 SGHRS, CDR2 YFSETQ. The germline V and J ends were trimmed by 1 base and 5 bases, with 18 bases remaining between them. The CDR3 consists of 16 residues. CDR3 in DNA: TGCGCCAGCAGCTTGCGGGCGTCCCCGGGGAGGGAGACCCAGTACTTC. Translated, it gives CASSLRASPGRETQYF.

The chain uses TRBV6-2 or TRBV6-3 and TRBJ2-1; the D gene is possibly TRBD2 (7 bases). This CDR3 is built from 13 residues. Germline CDR1 MNHEY, CDR2 SVGEGT. Trimming removed 0 bases from V and 9 bases from J, with 9 bases in between. This CDR3 reads CASSYSRGGEQFF. CDR3 coding DNA: TGTGCCAGCAGTTACTCGAGGGGGGGTGAGCAGTTCTTC.

V gene TRBV11-3 combines with J gene TRBJ1-2; the D gene is possibly TRBD1 (6 bases). V lost 3 bases and J 5 bases, leaving 19 bases between the germline ends. Germline CDR1 is SGHNT and CDR2 is YENEEA. The CDR3 has 16 amino acids. The CDR3 sequence: CASSLRTASRGYGYTF. The CDR3 coding sequence is TGTGCCAGCAGCTTGCGGACAGCCTCAAGGGGATATGGCTACACCTTC.